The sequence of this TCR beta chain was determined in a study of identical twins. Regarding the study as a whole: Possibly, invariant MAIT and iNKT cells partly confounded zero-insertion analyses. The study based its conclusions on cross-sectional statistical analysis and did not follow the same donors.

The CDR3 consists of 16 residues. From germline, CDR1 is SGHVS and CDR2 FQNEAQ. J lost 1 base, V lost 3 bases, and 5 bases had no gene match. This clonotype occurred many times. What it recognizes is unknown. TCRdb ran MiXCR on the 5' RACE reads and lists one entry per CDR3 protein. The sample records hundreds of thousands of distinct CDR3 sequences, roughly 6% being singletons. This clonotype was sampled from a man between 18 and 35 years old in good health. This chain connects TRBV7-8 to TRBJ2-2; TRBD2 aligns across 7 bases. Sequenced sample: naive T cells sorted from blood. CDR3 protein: CASSFQRGGNTGELFF. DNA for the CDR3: TGTGCCAGCAGCTTTCAGCGGGGAGGGAACACCGGGGAGCTGTTTTTT.